The 5 T cell receptor beta chains below were found in one sample sequenced in a study of cytomegalovirus exposure and HLA in healthy donors. The PCR had 60 Vbeta and 13 Jbeta primers. Some clones are missing from TCRdb's copy, which holds only in-frame ones; the method was immunoSEQ multiplex PCR. The table lists about 150,000 clones, roughly 70% of them singletons. The sample was PBMCs. All receptors come from a man younger than 45 in good health and CMV-seronegative.

This chain uses TRBV11-3 with TRBJ2-1, with 7 bases matching TRBD2. Germline V gene lookup returns CDR1 SGHNT and CDR2 YENEEA. CDR3 size: 14 residues. J gave up 7 bases and V 5 bases, and 8 bases lay outside the gene matches. The CDR3 spells CASSRTSRSNEQFF. The CDR3 DNA follows: TGTGCCAGCAGCCGGACTAGTCGGTCTAATGAGCAGTTCTTC.

This clone was seen more than once but under ten times. The V and J genes are TRBV6-5 and TRBJ1-5, with TRBD1 matching 9 bases. The CDR3 contains 15 residues. The J segment lost 3 bases and the V segment lost 5 bases, leaving 5 bases of the junction unmatched. Germline loops: CDR1 MNHEY, CDR2 SVGAGI. Here the CDR3 DNA reads TGTGCCAGCAGTAGGGACAGGGCCCTCAATCAGCCCCAGCATTTT. Its translation is CASSRDRALNQPQHF.

J is TRBJ1-1 and V is TRBV6-5; no clear D gene. CDR1 and CDR2 (germline): MNHEY, SVGAGI. The V and J ends lost 10 bases and 0 bases respectively, with 15 bases between them. The CDR3 contains 14 residues. CDR3 sequence reads: CATRRVAMNTEAFF. CDR3 sequence (DNA): TGTGCCACCCGGCGGGTAGCCATGAACACTGAAGCTTTCTTT.

CDR3 bases: TGTGCCAGCAGCCAAGGCTCTGGGGCGATGACAAGCAGCCAGCCCCAGCATTTT. This sequence encodes CASSQGSGAMTSSQPQHF. The chain employs TRBV4-2 and TRBJ1-5; tentative D call: TRBD1 (5 bases). The CDR3 runs to 18 residues. V gave up 1 base and J gave up 7 bases, with 23 bases separating them. Germline V lookup: CDR1 LGHNA, CDR2 YNFKEQ.

The chain couples TRBV28 to TRBJ2-3, with D unclear. V was shortened by 1 base and J by 2 bases, with 4 bases between the two germline ends. This CDR3 spans 13 amino acids. Germline CDR1 is MDHEN and CDR2 is SYDVKM. CDR3 coding DNA: TGTGCCAGCAGTTTATCTCTCACAGATACGCAGTATTTT. It is translated as CASSLSLTDTQYF.